Included here is one TCR beta chain sequence, with context. Its target antigen remains unknown. Per-nucleotide qualities are absent, and no much larger clonotype sits a single base away. At one collaborating source in Seattle, patients were enrolled during active infection and were followed longitudinally through the course of disease. Each collaborating institution followed its own protocols to collect whole blood in K2EDTA tubes. For TCRbeta analysis, collaborators shipped samples as frozen whole blood, isolated PBMCs, or DNA extracted from either of those sample types. The data were taken from a study of blood T cell repertoires in COVID-19 (dated by TCRdb to 2018 to 2021). As for the study more broadly: Samples from collaborators originated in the United States, Italy and Spain and spanned both the acute and convalescent phases of COVID-19. The material from the prospective study consisted of cDNA or gDNA derived from T cells, B-cell-depleted T cells, or PBMCs. A freely available public database, intended as a resource for researchers studying the immune response to SARS-CoV-2, is where the repertoires were released. The dataset comprised deeply sampled blood TCRbeta repertoires from subjects exposed to, actively infected with, or recovered from COVID-19. The samples were drawn from the first 160 participants of the ongoing ImmuneRACE study and from 1,200 or so subjects provided by 6 global collaborators. HLA class I and class II types, where available, came from metadata supplied by the sample provider rather than from assay-based typing. A de-identified subject ID, COVID-19 status, age in years and sex were almost always included in the sample metadata.

The CDR3 runs 14 amino acids, cysteine and phenylalanine included. Solely the CDR3 DNA is kept, with 42 bases framed from the first base. Germline trimming: 7 bases from V, 8 bases from J; junction bases outside gene matches: 8. CDR1 and CDR2 were assigned from the germline V gene as SGHDN and FVKESK. TCRbeta CDR3 regions were amplified from genomic DNA using the immunoSEQ Assay, a bias-controlled multiplex PCR. The paper's data handling went like this. The number of nucleated cells in each sample was estimated from the amplification of reference gene primers within the assay. To quantify the absolute abundance of each unique TCRbeta CDR3 rearrangement, sequence reads were collapsed and filtered. For each sample, productive Simpson clonality was calculated as the square root of Simpson's diversity index across productive rearrangements. TCRdb re-hosts the immuneACCESS table, in-frame sequences only. Its copies lack some clones; in the studies checked, an unresolved V gene accounts for under half of them, and the cause for the rest is not known. V and J calls and clone size are as listed in that table; D and trimming were resolved from the DNA. In this sample the table shows over 15,000 clones, under 85% of which occur a single time. The top ten constitute around a sixth of the sample.

The study at large found these results: The quantity of clinical and demographic metadata differed by source and by participant and was supplied without curation.

The sequence was collected from a man in his 70s with COVID-19, enrolled during active disease. Sequencing was performed on peripheral blood. Recombination joined TRBV14 with TRBJ2-2; TRBD1 agrees with 9 junctional bases. The CDR3 reads CASTSTGGAGELFF. The DNA is as follows: TGTGCCAGCACCTCAACAGGGGGCGCGGGGGAGCTGTTTTTT. Here the CDR3 is joined to the reference TRBV14 and TRBJ2-2 genes, and the full variable domain is: EAGVTQFPSHSVIEKGQTVTLRCDPISGHDNLYWYRRVMGKEIKFLLHFVKESKQDESGMPNNRFLAERTGGTYSTLKVQPAELEDSGVYFCASTSTGGAGELFFGEGSRLTVL.